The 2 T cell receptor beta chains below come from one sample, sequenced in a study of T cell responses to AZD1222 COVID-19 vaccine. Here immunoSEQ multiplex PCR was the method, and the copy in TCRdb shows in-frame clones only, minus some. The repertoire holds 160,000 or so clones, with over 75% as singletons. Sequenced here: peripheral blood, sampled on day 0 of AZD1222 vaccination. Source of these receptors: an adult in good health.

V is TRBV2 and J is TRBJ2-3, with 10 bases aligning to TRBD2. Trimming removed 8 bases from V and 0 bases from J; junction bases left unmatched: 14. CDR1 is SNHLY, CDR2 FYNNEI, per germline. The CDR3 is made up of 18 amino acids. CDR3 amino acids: CASPNPSGRPLSTDTQYF. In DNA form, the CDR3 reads TGTGCCAGCCCTAACCCTAGCGGGAGACCACTTAGCACAGATACGCAGTATTTT.

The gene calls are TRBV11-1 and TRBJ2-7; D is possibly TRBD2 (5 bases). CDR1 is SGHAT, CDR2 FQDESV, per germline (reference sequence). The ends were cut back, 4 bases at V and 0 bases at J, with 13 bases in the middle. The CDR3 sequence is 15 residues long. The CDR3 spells CASSSERTASYEQYF. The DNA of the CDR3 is TGTGCCAGCAGCTCTGAGCGGACGGCCTCCTACGAGCAGTACTTC.